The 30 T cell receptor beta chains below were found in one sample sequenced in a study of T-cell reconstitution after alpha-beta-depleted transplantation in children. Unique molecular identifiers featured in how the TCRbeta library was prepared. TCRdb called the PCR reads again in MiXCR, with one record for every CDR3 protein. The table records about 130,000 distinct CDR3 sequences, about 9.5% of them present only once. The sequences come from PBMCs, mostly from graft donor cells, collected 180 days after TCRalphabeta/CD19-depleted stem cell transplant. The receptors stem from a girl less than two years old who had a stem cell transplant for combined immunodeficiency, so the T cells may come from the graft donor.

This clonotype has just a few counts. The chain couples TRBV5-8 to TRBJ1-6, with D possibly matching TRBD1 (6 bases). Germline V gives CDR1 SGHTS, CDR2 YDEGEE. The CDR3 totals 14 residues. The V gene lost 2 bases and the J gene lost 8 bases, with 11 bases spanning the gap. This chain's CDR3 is CASSFYREDSPLHF. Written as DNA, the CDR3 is TGTGCCAGCAGCTTTTACAGGGAGGATTCACCCCTCCACTTT.

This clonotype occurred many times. This chain's CDR3 is CSARGAVLAKNIQYF. CDR3 nucleotide sequence: TGCAGTGCTAGAGGCGCGGTACTAGCCAAAAACATTCAGTACTTC. V usage is TRBV20-1 and J usage is TRBJ2-4; D gene uncertain. The CDR3 covers 15 residues. Per germline, CDR1 DFQATT and CDR2 SNEGSKA (reference sequence). The ends were cut back, 1 base at V and 0 bases at J, with 10 bases in the middle.

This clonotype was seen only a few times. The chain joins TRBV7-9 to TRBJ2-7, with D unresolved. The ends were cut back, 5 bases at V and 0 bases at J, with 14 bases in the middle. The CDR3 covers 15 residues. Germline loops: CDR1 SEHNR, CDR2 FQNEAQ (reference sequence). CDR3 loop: CASSPLMVYSYEQYF. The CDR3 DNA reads TGTGCCAGCAGCCCGTTGATGGTCTACTCCTACGAGCAGTACTTC.

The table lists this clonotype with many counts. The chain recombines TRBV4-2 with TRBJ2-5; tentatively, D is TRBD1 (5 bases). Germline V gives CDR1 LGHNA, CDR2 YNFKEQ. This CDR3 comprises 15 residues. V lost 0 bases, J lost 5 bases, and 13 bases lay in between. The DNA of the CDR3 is TGTGCCAGCAGCCAAGAGGGGCGAGCAGAGGAGACCCAGTACTTC. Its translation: CASSQEGRAEETQYF.

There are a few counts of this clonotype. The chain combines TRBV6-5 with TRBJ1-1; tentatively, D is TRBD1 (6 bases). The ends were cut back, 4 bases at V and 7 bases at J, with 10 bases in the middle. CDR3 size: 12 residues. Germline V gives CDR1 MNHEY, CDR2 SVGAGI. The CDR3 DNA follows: TGTGCCAGCAGTTCAGGACAGTTTGAAGCTTTCTTT. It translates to CASSSGQFEAFF.

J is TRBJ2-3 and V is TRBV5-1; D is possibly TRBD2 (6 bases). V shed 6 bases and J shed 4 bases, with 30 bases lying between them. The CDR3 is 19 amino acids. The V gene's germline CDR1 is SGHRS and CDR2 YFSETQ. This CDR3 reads CASMKGLPDSREGPDTQYF. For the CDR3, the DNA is TGCGCCAGCATGAAGGGGCTGCCCGACTCGCGGGAAGGACCAGATACGCAGTATTTT.

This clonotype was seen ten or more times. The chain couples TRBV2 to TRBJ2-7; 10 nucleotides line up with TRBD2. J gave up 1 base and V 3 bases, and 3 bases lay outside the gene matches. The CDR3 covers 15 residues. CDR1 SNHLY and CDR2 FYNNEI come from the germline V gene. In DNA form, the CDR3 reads TGTGCCAGCAGTGACCCAGCGGGGGGGTCCTACGAGCAGTACTTC. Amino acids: CASSDPAGGSYEQYF.

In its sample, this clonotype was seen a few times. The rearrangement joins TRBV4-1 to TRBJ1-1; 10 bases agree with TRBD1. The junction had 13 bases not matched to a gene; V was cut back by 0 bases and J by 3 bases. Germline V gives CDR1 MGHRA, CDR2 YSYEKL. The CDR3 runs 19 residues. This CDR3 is CASSQDRGQGPFWDTEAFF. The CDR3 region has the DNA TGCGCCAGCAGCCAAGATCGGGGACAGGGGCCCTTCTGGGACACTGAAGCTTTCTTT.

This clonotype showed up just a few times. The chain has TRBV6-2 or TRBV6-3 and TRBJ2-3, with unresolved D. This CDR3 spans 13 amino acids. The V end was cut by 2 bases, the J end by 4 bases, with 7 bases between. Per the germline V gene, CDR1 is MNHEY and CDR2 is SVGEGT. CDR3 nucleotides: TGTGCCAGCAGTTACACCCGGTCAGATACGCAGTATTTT. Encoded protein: CASSYTRSDTQYF.

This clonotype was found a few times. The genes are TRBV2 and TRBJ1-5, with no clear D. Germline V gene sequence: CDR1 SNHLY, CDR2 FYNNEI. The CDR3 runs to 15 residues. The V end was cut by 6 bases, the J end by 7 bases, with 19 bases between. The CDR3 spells CASSGVAGRGQPQHF. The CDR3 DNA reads TGTGCCAGCAGCGGCGTGGCGGGAAGAGGGCAGCCCCAGCATTTT.

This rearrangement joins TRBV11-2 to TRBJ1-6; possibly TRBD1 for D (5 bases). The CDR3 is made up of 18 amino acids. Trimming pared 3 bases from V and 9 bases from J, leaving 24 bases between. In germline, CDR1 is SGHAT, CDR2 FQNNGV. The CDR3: CASSFFSPGGRVSSPLHF. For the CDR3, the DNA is TGTGCCAGCAGCTTTTTTTCCCCCGGCGGCAGGGTTAGTTCACCCCTCCACTTT.

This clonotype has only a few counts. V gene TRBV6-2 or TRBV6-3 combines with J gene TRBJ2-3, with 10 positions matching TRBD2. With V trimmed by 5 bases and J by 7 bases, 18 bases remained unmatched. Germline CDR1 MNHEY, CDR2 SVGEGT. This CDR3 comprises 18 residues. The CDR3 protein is CASSQHAASGGERHTQYF. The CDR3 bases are TGTGCCAGCAGTCAACATGCGGCTAGCGGGGGTGAAAGGCATACGCAGTATTTT.

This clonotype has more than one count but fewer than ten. CDR3 sequence: CASSLLGGVQETQYF. The CDR3 nucleotides are TGTGCCAGCAGCTTACTGGGGGGCGTTCAAGAGACCCAGTACTTC. The rearrangement uses TRBV7-3 and TRBJ2-5; D possibly uses TRBD1 or TRBD2 (6 bases each). Germline V gene data show CDR1 as SGHTA and CDR2 as FQGTGA. Between the trimmed V and J ends, which lost 2 bases and 2 bases, there was a span of 12 bases. CDR3 length: 15 amino acids. The variable domain in full, with the rest retrieved from reference TRBV7-3 and TRBJ2-5, is GAGVSQTPSNKVTEKGKYVELRCDPISGHTALYWYRQSLGQGPEFLIYFQGTGAADDSGLPNDRFFAVRPEGSVSTLKIQRTERGDSAVYLCASSLLGGVQETQYFGPGTRLLVL.

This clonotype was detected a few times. CDR3 in DNA: TGCGCCAGCAGCTTAGCGGGGGGGCCCCACGAGCAGTACTTC. Translation gives CASSLAGGPHEQYF. This chain connects TRBV5-1 to TRBJ2-7; 10 bases agree with TRBD2. Germline V gene lookup returns CDR1 SGHRS and CDR2 YFSETQ. This CDR3 contains 14 residues. V gave up 2 bases and J gave up 5 bases; unmatched junction bases: 4.

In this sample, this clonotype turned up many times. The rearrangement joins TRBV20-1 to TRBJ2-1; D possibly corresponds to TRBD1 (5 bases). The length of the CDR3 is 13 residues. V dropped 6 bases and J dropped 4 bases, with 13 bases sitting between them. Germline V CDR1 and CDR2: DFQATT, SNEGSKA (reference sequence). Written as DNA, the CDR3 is TGCAGTGCCGATGGACGACAGTACAATGAGCAGTTCTTC. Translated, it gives CSADGRQYNEQFF.

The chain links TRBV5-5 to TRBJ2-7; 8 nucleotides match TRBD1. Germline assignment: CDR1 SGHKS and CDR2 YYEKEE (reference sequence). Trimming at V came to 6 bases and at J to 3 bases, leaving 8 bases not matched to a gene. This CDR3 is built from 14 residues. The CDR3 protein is CASTLDRDFYEQYF. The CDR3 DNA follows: TGTGCCAGCACCCTGGACAGGGACTTCTACGAGCAGTACTTC.

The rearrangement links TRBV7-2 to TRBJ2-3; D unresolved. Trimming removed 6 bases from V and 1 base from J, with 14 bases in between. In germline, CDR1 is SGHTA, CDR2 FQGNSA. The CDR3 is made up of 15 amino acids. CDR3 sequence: CASRLEPLGTDTQYF. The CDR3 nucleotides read TGTGCCAGCAGACTTGAACCCTTGGGCACAGATACGCAGTATTTT.

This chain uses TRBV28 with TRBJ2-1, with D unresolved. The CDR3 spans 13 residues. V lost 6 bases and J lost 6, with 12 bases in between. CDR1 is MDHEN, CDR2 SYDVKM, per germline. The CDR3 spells CASSRVPVNEQFF. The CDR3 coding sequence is TGTGCCAGCAGCCGGGTTCCGGTCAATGAGCAGTTCTTC.

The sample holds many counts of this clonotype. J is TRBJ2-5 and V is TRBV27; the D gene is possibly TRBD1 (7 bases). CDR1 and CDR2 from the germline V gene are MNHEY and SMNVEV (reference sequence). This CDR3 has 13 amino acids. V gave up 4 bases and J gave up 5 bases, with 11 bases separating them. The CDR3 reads CASSWRGRETQYF. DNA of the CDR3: TGTGCCAGCAGTTGGAGGGGGCGGGAGACCCAGTACTTC.

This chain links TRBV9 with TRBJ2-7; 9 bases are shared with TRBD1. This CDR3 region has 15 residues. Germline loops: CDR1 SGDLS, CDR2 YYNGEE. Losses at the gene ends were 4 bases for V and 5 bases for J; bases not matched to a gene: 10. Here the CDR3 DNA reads TGTGCCAGCAGCTGGGGAGGACAGGGGATCCACGAGCAGTACTTC. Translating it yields CASSWGGQGIHEQYF.

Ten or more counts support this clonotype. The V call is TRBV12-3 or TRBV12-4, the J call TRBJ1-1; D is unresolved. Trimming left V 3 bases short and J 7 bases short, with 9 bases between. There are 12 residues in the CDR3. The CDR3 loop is CASSLGPFEAFF. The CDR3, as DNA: TGTGCCAGCAGTTTGGGTCCCTTTGAAGCTTTCTTT.

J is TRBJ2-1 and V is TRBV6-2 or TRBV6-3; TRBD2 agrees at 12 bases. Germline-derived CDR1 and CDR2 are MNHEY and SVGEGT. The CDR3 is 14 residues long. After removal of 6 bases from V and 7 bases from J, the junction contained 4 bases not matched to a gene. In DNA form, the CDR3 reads TGTGCCAGCAGGCTAGCGGGGGGGAGAAATGAGCAGTTCTTC. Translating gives CASRLAGGRNEQFF.

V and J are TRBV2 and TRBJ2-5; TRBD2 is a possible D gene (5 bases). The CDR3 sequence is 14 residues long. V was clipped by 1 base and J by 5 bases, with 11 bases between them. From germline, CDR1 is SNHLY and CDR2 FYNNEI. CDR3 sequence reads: CASSEVGLLETQYF. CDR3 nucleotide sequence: TGTGCCAGCAGTGAAGTCGGACTCCTGGAGACCCAGTACTTC.

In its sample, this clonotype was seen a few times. CDR3: CASSSDGYGQGGTGANVLTF. In nucleotides, the CDR3 is TGCGCCAGCAGCTCGGACGGATACGGACAGGGGGGAACTGGGGCCAACGTCCTGACTTTC. V and J are TRBV5-1 and TRBJ2-6; 10 nucleotides align to TRBD1. CDR3 length: 20 residues. With 3 bases clipped from V and 2 bases from J, the junction kept 14 bases outside the gene matches. Germline V CDR1 and CDR2: SGHRS, YFSETQ.

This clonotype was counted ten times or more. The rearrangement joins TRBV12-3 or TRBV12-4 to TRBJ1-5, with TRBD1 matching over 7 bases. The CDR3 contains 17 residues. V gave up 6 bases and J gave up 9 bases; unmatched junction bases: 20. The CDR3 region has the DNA TGTGCCAGCAGCCACCCCCCCAAGCGGACAGGCACGGGGCCCCAGCATTTT. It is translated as CASSHPPKRTGTGPQHF.

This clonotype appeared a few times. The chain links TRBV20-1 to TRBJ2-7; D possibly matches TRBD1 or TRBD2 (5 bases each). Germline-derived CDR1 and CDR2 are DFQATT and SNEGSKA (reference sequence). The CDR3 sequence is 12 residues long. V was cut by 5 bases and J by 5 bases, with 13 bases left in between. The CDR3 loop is CSAGTPTNEQYF. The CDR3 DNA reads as TGCAGTGCTGGGACCCCGACGAACGAGCAGTACTTC.

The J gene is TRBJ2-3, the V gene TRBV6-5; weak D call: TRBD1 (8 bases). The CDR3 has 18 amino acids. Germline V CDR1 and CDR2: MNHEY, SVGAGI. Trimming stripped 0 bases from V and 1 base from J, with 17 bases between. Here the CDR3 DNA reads TGTGCCAGCAGTTACTCTATCGCAGCGGGACAGGGCACAGATACGCAGTATTTT. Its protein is CASSYSIAAGQGTDTQYF.

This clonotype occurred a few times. The CDR3 is CASSESENNQPQHF. The CDR3 coding sequence is TGTGCCAGCAGTGAATCAGAAAATAATCAGCCCCAGCATTTT. The genes are TRBV25-1 and TRBJ1-5; D gene uncertain. V gave up 1 base and J gave up 4 bases, with 8 bases separating them. CDR1 is MGHDK and CDR2 is SYGVNS in the germline V gene. The CDR3 loop spans 14 amino acids.

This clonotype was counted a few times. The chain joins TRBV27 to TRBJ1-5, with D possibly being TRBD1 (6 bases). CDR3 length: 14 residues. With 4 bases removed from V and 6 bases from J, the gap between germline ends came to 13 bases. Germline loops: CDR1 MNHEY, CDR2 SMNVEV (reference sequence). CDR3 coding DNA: TGTGCCAGCAGTTACAGGGCATCGGGTCAGCCCCAGCATTTT. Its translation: CASSYRASGQPQHF.

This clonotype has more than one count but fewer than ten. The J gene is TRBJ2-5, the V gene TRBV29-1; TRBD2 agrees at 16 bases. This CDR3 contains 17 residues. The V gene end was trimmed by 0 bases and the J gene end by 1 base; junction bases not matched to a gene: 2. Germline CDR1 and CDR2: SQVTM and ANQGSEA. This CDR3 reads CSVEDGTSGRAQETQYF. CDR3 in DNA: TGCAGCGTTGAAGATGGGACTAGCGGGAGGGCCCAAGAGACCCAGTACTTC.